The T cell receptor beta chain under discussion was sequenced for a study of STAT5B mutations in CD4+ large granular lymphocyte leukemia (dated by TCRdb to between 2021 and 2024). Regarding the study in general: Among healthy controls, the CDR3 'QG' motif was associated with a particular HLA allele. The study compared the TCRbeta repertoires of patients with CD4+ T-cell large granular lymphocyte leukemia against the TCRbeta repertoires of healthy blood donors. Flow cytometry on FACSCanto II or FACSVerse showed that the purified fractions were more than 95% pure among lymphocytes.

Results the study describes overall, beyond this receptor: Enrichment of TRBV06-family usage was observed among the top patient clones (8/27) relative to healthy controls (2/35). The data were not HLA-matched, and the relatively small sample size could explain the higher clonality seen in CD4+ compared with CD8+ T-LGLL. CD4-sorted patient repertoires appeared more clonal than healthy CD4+ repertoires, and this difference persisted after removing the putative leukemic clones. Main leukemic clonotypes were private to each patient, although approximately 25% appeared at low frequency in other patients' non-leukemic repertoires.

Buffy coats from around 37 blood donors, supplied by the Finnish Red Cross blood service, were used as healthy controls. All TCR-sequenced material derived from peripheral blood: patient blood samples and healthy donor buffy coats. Peripheral blood mononuclear cells were isolated by Ficoll-Hypaque gradient centrifugation. Magnetic purification was used to isolate CD4+ cells from the buffy coats of the healthy controls. Genomic DNA was extracted using the Gentra Puregene Cell and Tissue kit, and a Qubit 2.0 fluorometer was used to quantify it. TCRbeta rearrangements were sequenced from genomic DNA using the immunoSEQ assay at survey resolution. As for the original processing: A lowest detectable productive clonotype frequency of 2.59 x 10-5 was observed in the TCR sequencing data. Analyses included only productive TCRbeta rearrangements, meaning complete and in-frame sequences. Clonality for each sample was calculated as Simpson clonality in the immunoSEQ Analyzer version 3.0. Clones were categorized by frequency as very rare, small, medium, large (1-20%) or hyperexpanded (>20%). OLGA 1.2.3 estimated generation probabilities, VDJtools produced V-gene circos plots, VDJdb was queried for specificities, and GLIPH identified CDR3 motifs. In TCRdb, the immuneACCESS table is reduced to in-frame sequences with V and J assigned. These tables do not hold every clone; where another copy was compared, an unresolved V gene accounts for under half, and the others remain unexplained. V and J calls and clone size follow that table, whereas D and trimming were derived from the DNA. In all, the sample holds 30,000 or so clones, and roughly 84% of those were seen once. Approximately 2.3% of the sample is held by the ten biggest clonotypes.

This clone was observed a handful of times. It lacks a known antigen. It has no much larger one-base neighbor in the sample; base qualities were not kept. Based on the germline V gene, the CDR1 and CDR2 sequences are SGHNT and YENEEA. The germline V end is reduced by 7 bases and the J end by 2 bases; junction bases left unmatched: 8. Counted from cysteine to phenylalanine, this CDR3 has 14 amino acids. CDR3 DNA only is kept here, 42 bases in frame from base 1. Sequencing used CD4+ T cells from blood buffy coats. The receptor chain draws on TRBV11-3 and TRBJ2-7; 7 nucleotides in the junction match TRBD1. The origin of this receptor is a human donor in good health. The sequenced DNA: TGTGCCAGCAACAACAGGGGCACCCCCTACGAGCAGTACTTC. This gives the protein CASNNRGTPYEQYF.